Listed below are T cell receptor beta chains from one sample, sequenced in a study of T-cell memory formation after mild COVID-19. TCRdb re-called the 5' RACE reads through MiXCR, storing one row per CDR3 protein. The sample yields tens of thousands of distinct CDR3 sequences, about an eighth seen once. Sequencing used PBMCs or a T cell subset sorted from them (not recorded which). Source of these receptors: an adult woman who had mild COVID-19 (a few samples of this study predate the infection). Cell type and time point are not known. Each CDR3 is given with its conserved first and last residue. Fields, in order: J gene, V gene, D gene, CDR3 length, CDR3 protein. A D gene is named only where the DNA matches it firmly.

J gene: TRBJ2-5
V gene: TRBV12-3/TRBV12-4
D gene: TRBD2
CDR3 length: 15
CDR3 protein: CASTTAGPYQETQYF

J gene: TRBJ2-7
V gene: TRBV29-1
D gene: TRBD1
CDR3 length: 16
CDR3 protein: CSVKLIEQGEFYEQYF

J gene: TRBJ1-1
V gene: TRBV27
D gene: -
CDR3 length: 13
CDR3 protein: CATLWPGNTEAFF

J gene: TRBJ1-1
V gene: TRBV20-1
D gene: -
CDR3 length: 13
CDR3 protein: CSARGGGDTEAFF

J gene: TRBJ2-2
V gene: TRBV5-1
D gene: TRBD1
CDR3 length: 15
CDR3 protein: CASSTGTGVTGELFF

J gene: TRBJ2-7
V gene: TRBV7-2
D gene: TRBD2
CDR3 length: 14
CDR3 protein: CASSLGLELYEQYF

J gene: TRBJ2-2
V gene: TRBV5-4
D gene: TRBD2
CDR3 length: 15
CDR3 protein: CASSIPGTSPGELFF

J gene: TRBJ2-2
V gene: TRBV14
D gene: -
CDR3 length: 13
CDR3 protein: CASSQRHYGELFF

J gene: TRBJ1-1
V gene: TRBV11-1
D gene: TRBD1
CDR3 length: 17
CDR3 protein: CASSPGTGKIMNTEAFF

J gene: TRBJ2-1
V gene: TRBV20-1
D gene: -
CDR3 length: 17
CDR3 protein: CSARDTRGYRSYNEQFF

J gene: TRBJ1-5
V gene: TRBV15
D gene: -
CDR3 length: 17
CDR3 protein: CATSRAERDAGKKPQHF

J gene: TRBJ2-1
V gene: TRBV9
D gene: -
CDR3 length: 14
CDR3 protein: CASSVGDGIHEQFF

J gene: TRBJ2-2
V gene: TRBV29-1
D gene: -
CDR3 length: 13
CDR3 protein: CSVLTANTGELFF

J gene: TRBJ2-7
V gene: TRBV9
D gene: -
CDR3 length: 14
CDR3 protein: CASSATGSAYEQYF

J gene: TRBJ1-1
V gene: TRBV9
D gene: TRBD1
CDR3 length: 16
CDR3 protein: CASSVDPGGMNTEAFF

J gene: TRBJ2-1
V gene: TRBV6-5
D gene: -
CDR3 length: 15
CDR3 protein: CASRPQVEEDNEQFF

J gene: TRBJ2-3
V gene: TRBV4-2
D gene: -
CDR3 length: 14
CDR3 protein: CASSQVGEVGTQYF

J gene: TRBJ2-5
V gene: TRBV24-1
D gene: -
CDR3 length: 15
CDR3 protein: CATSERGAVQETQYF

J gene: TRBJ2-7
V gene: TRBV7-9
D gene: -
CDR3 length: 15
CDR3 protein: CASSLVTGRGNEQYF

J gene: TRBJ2-3
V gene: TRBV4-1
D gene: TRBD2
CDR3 length: 16
CDR3 protein: CASSQTQLAGEDTQYF

J gene: TRBJ2-1
V gene: TRBV12-3/TRBV12-4
D gene: TRBD1
CDR3 length: 15
CDR3 protein: CASSHIGTGGNEQFF

J gene: TRBJ2-1
V gene: TRBV4-1
D gene: -
CDR3 length: 13
CDR3 protein: CASSQALSVEQFF

J gene: TRBJ2-1
V gene: TRBV6-5
D gene: -
CDR3 length: 13
CDR3 protein: CASSYGQYNEQFF

J gene: TRBJ2-2
V gene: TRBV6-5
D gene: TRBD2
CDR3 length: 19
CDR3 protein: CASSTYAGTSGGNTGELFF

J gene: TRBJ1-1
V gene: TRBV4-1
D gene: -
CDR3 length: 13
CDR3 protein: CASSPRVATEAFF

J gene: TRBJ2-2
V gene: TRBV19
D gene: -
CDR3 length: 11
CDR3 protein: CASRGGGELFF

J gene: TRBJ2-7
V gene: TRBV5-1
D gene: TRBD1
CDR3 length: 16
CDR3 protein: CASSPIPGQGSYEQYF

J gene: TRBJ1-5
V gene: TRBV7-9
D gene: -
CDR3 length: 15
CDR3 protein: CASSFGEGLNQPQHF

J gene: TRBJ1-2
V gene: TRBV5-5
D gene: TRBD1
CDR3 length: 18
CDR3 protein: CASSLDEGADVIGYGYTF

J gene: TRBJ2-2
V gene: TRBV25-1
D gene: -
CDR3 length: 14
CDR3 protein: CATRGPANTGELFF

J gene: TRBJ2-6
V gene: TRBV4-3
D gene: -
CDR3 length: 18
CDR3 protein: CASSQEGVVSSGANVLTF

J gene: TRBJ2-3
V gene: TRBV2
D gene: -
CDR3 length: 13
CDR3 protein: CASSDTYTDTQYF

J gene: TRBJ1-1
V gene: TRBV9
D gene: -
CDR3 length: 13
CDR3 protein: CASSVRMNTEAFF

J gene: TRBJ2-7
V gene: TRBV5-1
D gene: -
CDR3 length: 12
CDR3 protein: CASSFDSPEQYF

J gene: TRBJ2-2
V gene: TRBV4-1
D gene: -
CDR3 length: 13
CDR3 protein: CASSPPAPGELFF

J gene: TRBJ2-1
V gene: TRBV7-6
D gene: TRBD1
CDR3 length: 17
CDR3 protein: CASSGPRGGAGYNEQFF

J gene: TRBJ1-1
V gene: TRBV5-6
D gene: TRBD1
CDR3 length: 14
CDR3 protein: CASSTGEGYTEAFF

J gene: TRBJ1-2
V gene: TRBV7-9
D gene: -
CDR3 length: 15
CDR3 protein: CASSPGLNPNYGYTF

J gene: TRBJ2-1
V gene: TRBV4-1
D gene: TRBD2
CDR3 length: 16
CDR3 protein: CASSLFSGGSYNEQFF

J gene: TRBJ2-7
V gene: TRBV9
D gene: -
CDR3 length: 14
CDR3 protein: CASSHGQFSYEQYF

J gene: TRBJ1-3
V gene: TRBV9
D gene: -
CDR3 length: 16
CDR3 protein: CASSVGISNSGNTIYF

J gene: TRBJ2-3
V gene: TRBV29-1
D gene: -
CDR3 length: 17
CDR3 protein: CSVEPLAGTPGTDTQYF

J gene: TRBJ2-6
V gene: TRBV5-5
D gene: -
CDR3 length: 15
CDR3 protein: CASSLASSGANVLTF

J gene: TRBJ1-2
V gene: TRBV6-5
D gene: TRBD1
CDR3 length: 13
CDR3 protein: CASSYEGAVGYTF

J gene: TRBJ2-2
V gene: TRBV4-3
D gene: -
CDR3 length: 15
CDR3 protein: CASSPVVGDTGELFF

J gene: TRBJ2-3
V gene: TRBV7-9
D gene: TRBD2
CDR3 length: 19
CDR3 protein: CASSLAALSGRATPDTQYF

J gene: TRBJ1-1
V gene: TRBV3-1
D gene: -
CDR3 length: 15
CDR3 protein: CATSPAGGAGTEAFF

J gene: TRBJ2-1
V gene: TRBV7-6
D gene: TRBD2
CDR3 length: 14
CDR3 protein: CASSFSGDYNEQFF

J gene: TRBJ2-3
V gene: TRBV4-1
D gene: -
CDR3 length: 12
CDR3 protein: CASSMPGDTQYF

J gene: TRBJ2-3
V gene: TRBV4-2
D gene: -
CDR3 length: 15
CDR3 protein: CASSQGGLDTDTQYF

J gene: TRBJ2-1
V gene: TRBV19
D gene: TRBD2
CDR3 length: 14
CDR3 protein: CASSGGGDYNEQFF